A selection of T cell receptor beta chains follows, all from one sample in a study of cytomegalovirus exposure and HLA in healthy donors. Profiled with immunoSEQ multiplex PCR; TCRdb holds only in-frame clones, not every one. This table has 120,000 to 150,000 clones, 65% to 85% appearing once. Sequencing was done on a sample of PBMCs. The receptors stem from a woman aged 40 to 50 in good health and CMV-seropositive. Both conserved end residues are part of each CDR3. A D gene is named only where the DNA matches it firmly. Expanded clones get a size class; other rows say once, few or many, or leave the size out.

clone_size,j_call,v_call,d_call,cdr3_aa,cdr3_nt
NA,TRBJ1-5,TRBV4-1,NA,CASSPGSVRQPQHF,TGCGCCAGCAGCCCCGGGTCTGTCAGACAGCCCCAGCATTTT
few,TRBJ1-5,TRBV6-6,TRBD1,CASDRGNQPQHF,TGTGCCAGTGACAGGGGCAATCAGCCCCAGCATTTT
NA,TRBJ1-1,TRBV7-3,NA,CASSLNAGGLNTEAFF,TGTGCCAGCAGCCTCAACGCGGGGGGGCTCAACACTGAAGCTTTCTTT
NA,TRBJ1-6,TRBV7-6,NA,CASRAVGENSPLHF,TGTGCCAGCAGGGCGGTCGGAGAAAATTCACCCCTCCACTTT
NA,TRBJ2-5,TRBV11-2,NA,CASSYSGSQRETQYF,TGTGCCAGCAGCTATTCCGGGTCCCAGAGGGAGACCCAGTACTTC
once,TRBJ2-2,TRBV19,NA,CASSPTGGTANTGELFF,TGTGCCAGTAGTCCCACCGGGGGAACCGCGAACACCGGGGAGCTGTTTTTT
NA,TRBJ1-4,TRBV6-6,NA,CASRGGGWGEKLFF,TGTGCCTCCCGAGGGGGGGGCTGGGGTGAAAAACTGTTTTTT
NA,TRBJ2-1,TRBV28,NA,CASSLLLSNNEQFF,TGTGCCAGCAGTTTACTTTTGAGTAACAATGAGCAGTTCTTC
NA,TRBJ2-1,TRBV4-1,TRBD2,CASSQDGTSGGAFNEQFF,TGCGCCAGCAGCCAAGACGGGACTAGCGGGGGGGCCTTCAATGAGCAGTTCTTC
NA,TRBJ2-3,TRBV27,NA,CASSFRGDTQYF,TGTGCCAGCAGCTTCAGGGGAGATACGCAGTATTTT
NA,TRBJ2-5,TRBV9,TRBD2,CASSPGEGTQYF,TGTGCCAGCAGCCCCGGGGAGGGGACCCAGTACTTC
NA,TRBJ2-1,TRBV4-1,NA,CASSPLQGLVEQFF,TGCGCCAGCAGCCCCCTCCAGGGATTGGTTGAGCAGTTCTTC
NA,TRBJ1-1,TRBV7-3,NA,CASSLQENTEAFF,TGTGCCAGCAGTCTACAGGAGAACACTGAAGCTTTCTTT
NA,TRBJ1-4,TRBV28,TRBD1,CASSATGGGYEKLFF,TGTGCCAGCAGTGCAACAGGGGGAGGTTATGAAAAACTGTTTTTT
NA,TRBJ1-2,TRBV4-1,NA,CASSQDGYSVSGTNYGYTF,TGCGCCAGCAGCCAAGATGGTTACTCCGTTTCAGGCACTAACTATGGCTACACCTTC
NA,TRBJ2-5,TRBV9,NA,CASSAGLGETQYF,TGTGCCAGCAGTGCAGGGCTGGGGGAGACCCAGTACTTC
few,TRBJ1-5,TRBV2,TRBD1,CASSARTGARQPQHF,TGTGCCAGCAGTGCCCGGACAGGGGCCCGTCAGCCCCAGCATTTT
NA,TRBJ2-2,TRBV7-9,NA,CASSSPGAGELFF,TGTGCCAGCAGCTCCCCCGGTGCCGGGGAGCTGTTTTTT
NA,TRBJ2-7,TRBV2,TRBD1,CASSPRTGVGEQYF,TGTGCCAGCAGTCCTAGGACAGGGGTGGGCGAGCAGTACTTC
NA,TRBJ2-3,TRBV6-1,TRBD2,CASRPSGGTDTQYF,TGTGCCAGCAGACCTAGCGGGGGGACAGATACGCAGTATTTT
NA,TRBJ2-2,TRBV2,TRBD1,CASRDREAGELFF,TGTGCCAGCAGGGACAGGGAAGCCGGGGAGCTGTTTTTT
few,TRBJ2-7,TRBV28,TRBD2,CASRSGGEYEQYF,TGTGCCAGCAGAAGCGGGGGGGAGTACGAGCAGTACTTC
NA,TRBJ2-7,TRBV5-1,NA,CASSPYTGSPYEQYF,TGCGCCAGCAGCCCGTATACAGGGTCCCCCTACGAGCAGTACTTC
NA,TRBJ1-4,TRBV29-1,NA,CSTGEGFNEKLFF,TGCAGCACCGGGGAAGGGTTTAATGAAAAACTGTTTTTT
NA,TRBJ1-4,TRBV2,NA,CASSVDSTNEKLFF,TGTGCCAGCAGCGTGGACAGTACTAATGAAAAACTGTTTTTT
NA,TRBJ1-3,TRBV19,NA,CASISPGNTIYF,TGTGCCAGTATATCCCCCGGAAACACCATATATTTT